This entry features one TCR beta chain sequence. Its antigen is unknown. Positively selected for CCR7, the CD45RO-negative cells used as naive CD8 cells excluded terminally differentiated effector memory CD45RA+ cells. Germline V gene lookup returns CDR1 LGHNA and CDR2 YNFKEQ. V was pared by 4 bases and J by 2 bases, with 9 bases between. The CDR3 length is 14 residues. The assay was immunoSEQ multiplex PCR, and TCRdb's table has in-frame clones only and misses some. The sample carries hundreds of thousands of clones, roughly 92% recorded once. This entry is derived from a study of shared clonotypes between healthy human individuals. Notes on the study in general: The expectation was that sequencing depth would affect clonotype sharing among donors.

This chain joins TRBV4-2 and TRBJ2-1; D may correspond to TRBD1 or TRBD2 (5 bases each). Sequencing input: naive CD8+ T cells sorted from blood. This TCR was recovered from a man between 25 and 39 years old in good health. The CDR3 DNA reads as TGTGCCAGCAGCCTCCGGGGCCCCTACAATGAGCAGTTCTTC. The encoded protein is CASSLRGPYNEQFF.